The 10 T cell receptor beta chains listed next were all sequenced from one sample in a study of blood T cell repertoires in COVID-19. Libraries were prepared by immunoSEQ multiplex PCR; TCRdb keeps only in-frame clonotypes and omits some of them. The sample consists of more than 95,000 clones, roughly 86% of them appearing once. What was sequenced was peripheral blood. These receptors were collected from a human donor in a cohort sampled during active COVID-19.

This sequence joins TRBV19 and TRBJ1-6; no clear D. CDR1 and CDR2 (germline): LNHDA, SQIVND (reference sequence). The CDR3 covers 16 residues. Trimming took off 1 base at V and 2 bases at J, with 9 bases between the two ends. For the CDR3, the DNA is TGTGCCAGTAGTATAGGCGAACCAACCTATAATTCACCCCTCCACTTT. Translated, it gives CASSIGEPTYNSPLHF.

The genes are TRBV7-2 and TRBJ1-2; no firm D call. Trimming removed 0 bases at V and 3 bases at J, with 14 bases between. The CDR3 totals 16 residues. Germline CDR1 and CDR2: SGHTA and FQGNSA. CDR3 residues: CASSLAPGNSHYGYTF. CDR3 nucleotides: TGTGCCAGCAGCTTAGCGCCCGGGAATTCCCACTATGGCTACACCTTC.

V and J are TRBV10-1 and TRBJ2-1; 8 positions agree with TRBD2. From germline, CDR1 is WNHNN and CDR2 SYGVQD (reference sequence). The V segment lost 0 bases and the J segment 7 bases; nucleotides outside the gene matches: 8. The CDR3 covers 16 residues. The CDR3 sequence is CASSESGTSPGNEQFF. Here the CDR3 DNA reads TGCGCCAGCAGTGAGTCAGGGACTAGTCCCGGGAATGAGCAGTTCTTC.

The chain uses TRBV11-2 and TRBJ1-3; the match to TRBD1 covers 9 bases. The CDR3 has 14 residues. Germline V gene sequence: CDR1 SGHAT, CDR2 FQNNGV. V gave up 4 bases and J gave up 5 bases; unmatched junction bases: 3. In nucleotides, the CDR3 is TGTGCCAGCAGCTCAACAGGGGGCCGAAACACCATATATTTT. Translating gives CASSSTGGRNTIYF.

The table lists this clone with a count of one. The CDR3 loop is CASTQEYVQDNEQFF. The CDR3, as DNA: TGTGCCAGCACCCAAGAGTATGTCCAAGACAATGAGCAGTTCTTC. The chain recombines TRBV28 with TRBJ2-1; D gene uncertain. The CDR3 runs to 15 residues. Germline V gene lookup returns CDR1 MDHEN and CDR2 SYDVKM. V was shortened by 7 bases and J by 5 bases, with 18 bases between the two germline ends.

This chain uses TRBV3-1 (or the pseudogene TRBV3-2) with TRBJ1-1; no firm D call. V shed 2 bases and J shed 0 bases, with 22 bases lying between them. This CDR3 is 19 amino acids long. Germline values: CDR1 LGHDT, CDR2 YNNKEL (reference sequence). CDR3 nucleotide sequence: TGTGCCAGCAGCCAACACGCTTCACGAGTAACAGAGATGAACACTGAAGCTTTCTTT. Encoded protein: CASSQHASRVTEMNTEAFF.

V gene TRBV6-5 combines with J gene TRBJ1-3; D ambiguous. The CDR3 spans 13 residues. With 11 bases removed from V and 0 bases from J, the gap between germline ends came to 11 bases. Germline V gene lookup returns CDR1 MNHEY and CDR2 SVGAGI. CDR3 nucleotides: TGTGCCGCAGGTCACCGCTCTGGAAACACCATATATTTT. Amino acid sequence: CAAGHRSGNTIYF.

The chain uses TRBV4-1 and TRBJ2-7; possibly TRBD2 for D (5 bases). This CDR3 contains 13 residues. The ends were cut back, 1 base at V and 10 bases at J, with 14 bases in the middle. Germline values: CDR1 MGHRA, CDR2 YSYEKL. This CDR3 reads CASSQADSSYQYF. In nucleotides, the CDR3 is TGCGCCAGCAGCCAAGCGGACTCCAGCTACCAGTACTTC.

The chain has TRBV18 and TRBJ1-1; D perhaps matches TRBD1 (6 bases). V was pared by 6 bases and J by 1 base, with 9 bases between. CDR1 is KGHSH and CDR2 is LQKENI in the germline V gene. The CDR3 length is 13 residues. The CDR3 DNA reads as TGTGCCAGCTCGTGGACAGCGAACACTGAAGCTTTCTTT. Amino acids: CASSWTANTEAFF. Full variable domain (rest looked up from reference TRBV18 and TRBJ1-1): NAGVMQNPRHLVRRRGQEARLRCSPMKGHSHVYWYRQLPEEGLKFMVYLQKENIIDESGMPKERFSAEFPKEGPSILRIQQVVRGDSAAYFCASSWTANTEAFFGQGTRLTVV.

The V gene is TRBV21-1, the J gene TRBJ2-7; TRBD1 is the table's D call and was not checked against the DNA. TRBV21-1 is a recognized pseudogene. The CDR3 is 20 residues long. CDR3 in DNA: TGTGCCAGCAGCAAAGGGGACACTGTTTGCCGTTTAGGGACGGTCTACGAGCAGTACTTC. Its protein product is CASSKGDTVCRLGTVYEQYF.